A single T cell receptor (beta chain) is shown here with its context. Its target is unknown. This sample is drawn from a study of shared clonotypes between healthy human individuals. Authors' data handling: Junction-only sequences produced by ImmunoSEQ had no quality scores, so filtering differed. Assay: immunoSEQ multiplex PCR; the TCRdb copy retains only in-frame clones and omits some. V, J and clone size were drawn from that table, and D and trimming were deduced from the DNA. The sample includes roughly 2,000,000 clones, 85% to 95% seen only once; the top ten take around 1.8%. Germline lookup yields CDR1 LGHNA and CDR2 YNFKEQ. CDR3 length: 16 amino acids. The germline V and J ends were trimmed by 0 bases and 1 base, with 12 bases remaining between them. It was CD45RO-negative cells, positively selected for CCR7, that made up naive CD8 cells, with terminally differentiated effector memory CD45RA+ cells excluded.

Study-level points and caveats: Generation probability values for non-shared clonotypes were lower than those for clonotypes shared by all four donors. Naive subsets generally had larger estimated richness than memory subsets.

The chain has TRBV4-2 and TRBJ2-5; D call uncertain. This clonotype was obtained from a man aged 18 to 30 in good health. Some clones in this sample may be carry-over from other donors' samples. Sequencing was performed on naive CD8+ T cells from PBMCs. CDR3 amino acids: CASSQDLLRTQETQYF. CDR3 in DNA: TGTGCCAGCAGCCAAGACCTCTTGCGAACCCAAGAGACCCAGTACTTC.